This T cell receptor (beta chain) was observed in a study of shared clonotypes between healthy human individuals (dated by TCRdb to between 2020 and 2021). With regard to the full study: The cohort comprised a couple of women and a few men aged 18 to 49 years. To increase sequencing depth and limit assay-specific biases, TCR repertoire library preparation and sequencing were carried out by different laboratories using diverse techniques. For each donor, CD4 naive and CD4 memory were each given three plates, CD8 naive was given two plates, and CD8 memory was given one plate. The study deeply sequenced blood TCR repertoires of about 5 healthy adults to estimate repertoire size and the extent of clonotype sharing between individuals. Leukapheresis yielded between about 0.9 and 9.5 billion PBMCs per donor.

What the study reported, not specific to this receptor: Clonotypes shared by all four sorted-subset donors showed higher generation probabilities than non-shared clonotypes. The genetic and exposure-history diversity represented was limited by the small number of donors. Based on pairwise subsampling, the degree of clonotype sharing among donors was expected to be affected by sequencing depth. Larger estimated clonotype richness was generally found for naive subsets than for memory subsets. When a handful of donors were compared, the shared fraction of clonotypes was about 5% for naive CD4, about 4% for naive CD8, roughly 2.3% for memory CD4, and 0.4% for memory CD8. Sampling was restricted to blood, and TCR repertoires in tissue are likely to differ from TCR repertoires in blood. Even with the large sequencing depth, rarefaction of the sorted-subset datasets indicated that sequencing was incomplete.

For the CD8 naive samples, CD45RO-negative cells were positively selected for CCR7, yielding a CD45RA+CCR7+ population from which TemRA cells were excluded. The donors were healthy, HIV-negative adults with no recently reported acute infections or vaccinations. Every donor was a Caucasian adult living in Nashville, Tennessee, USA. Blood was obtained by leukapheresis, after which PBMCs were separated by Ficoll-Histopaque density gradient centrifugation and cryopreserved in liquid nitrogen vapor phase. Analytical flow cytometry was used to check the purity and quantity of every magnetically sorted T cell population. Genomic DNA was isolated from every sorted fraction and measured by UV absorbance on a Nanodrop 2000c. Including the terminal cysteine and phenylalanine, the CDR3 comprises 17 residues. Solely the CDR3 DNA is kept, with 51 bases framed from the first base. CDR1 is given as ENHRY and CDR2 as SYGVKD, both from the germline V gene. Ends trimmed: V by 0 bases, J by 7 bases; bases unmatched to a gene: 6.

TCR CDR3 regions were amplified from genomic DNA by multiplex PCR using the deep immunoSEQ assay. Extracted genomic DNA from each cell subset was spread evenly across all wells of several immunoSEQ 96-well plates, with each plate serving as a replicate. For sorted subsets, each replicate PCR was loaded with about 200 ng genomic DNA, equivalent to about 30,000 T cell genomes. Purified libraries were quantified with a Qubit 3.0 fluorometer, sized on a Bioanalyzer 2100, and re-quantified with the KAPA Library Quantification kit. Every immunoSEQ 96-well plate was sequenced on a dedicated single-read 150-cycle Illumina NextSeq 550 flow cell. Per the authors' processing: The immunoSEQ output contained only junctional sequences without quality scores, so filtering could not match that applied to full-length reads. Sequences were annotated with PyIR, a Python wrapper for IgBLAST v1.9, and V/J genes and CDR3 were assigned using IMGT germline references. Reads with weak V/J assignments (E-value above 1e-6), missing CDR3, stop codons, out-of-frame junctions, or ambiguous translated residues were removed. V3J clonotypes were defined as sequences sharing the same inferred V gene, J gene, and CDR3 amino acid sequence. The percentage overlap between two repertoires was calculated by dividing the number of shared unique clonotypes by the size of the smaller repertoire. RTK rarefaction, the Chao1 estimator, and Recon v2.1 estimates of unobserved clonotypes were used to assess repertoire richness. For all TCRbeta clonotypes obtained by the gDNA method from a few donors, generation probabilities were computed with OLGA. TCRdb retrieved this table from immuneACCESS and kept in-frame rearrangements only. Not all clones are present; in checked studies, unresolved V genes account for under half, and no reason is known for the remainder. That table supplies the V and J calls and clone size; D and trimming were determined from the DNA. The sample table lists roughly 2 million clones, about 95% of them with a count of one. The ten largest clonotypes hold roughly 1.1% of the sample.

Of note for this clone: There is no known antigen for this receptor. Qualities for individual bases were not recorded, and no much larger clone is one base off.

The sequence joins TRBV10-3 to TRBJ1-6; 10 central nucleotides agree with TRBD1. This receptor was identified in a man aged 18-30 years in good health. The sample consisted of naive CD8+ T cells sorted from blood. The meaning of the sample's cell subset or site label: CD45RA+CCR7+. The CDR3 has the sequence CAISESGTGDGNSPLHF. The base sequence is TGTGCCATCAGTGAGTCGGGGACAGGGGACGGGAATTCACCCCTCCACTTT.